Listed below are T cell receptor beta chains from one sample, sequenced in a study of PD-L1 blockade in urothelial cancer. This table comes from immunoSEQ multiplex PCR, and its TCRdb copy is limited to in-frame clones, with some not included. The data hold tens of thousands of clones, with roughly 87% observed a single time. The sequencing here drew on PBMCs, taken around atezolizumab (anti-PD-L1) treatment. The receptors were sampled from an elderly man with urothelial cancer. The CDR3 runs from the conserved cysteine through the conserved F or W. Each record gives: V gene, D gene, J gene, clone size, CDR3 length, CDR3 protein, CDR3 DNA. The D gene is left open where the match is weak. Clone size is stated in some rows and not others, as once, few, many or a class when expanded.

v_gene: TRBV28
d_gene: NA
j_gene: TRBJ2-5
abundance: NA
len: 16
CDR3aa: CASSFGSGGIQETQYF
CDR3nt: TGTGCCAGCAGTTTCGGTTCCGGCGGAATCCAAGAGACCCAGTACTTC

v_gene: TRBV27
d_gene: TRBD1
j_gene: TRBJ1-1
abundance: once
len: 11
CDR3aa: CASGTGNSAFF
CDR3nt: TGTGCCAGCGGGACAGGGAATTCCGCTTTCTTT

v_gene: TRBV7-2
d_gene: TRBD2
j_gene: TRBJ2-7
abundance: NA
len: 15
CDR3aa: CASSLGLAGGDEQYF
CDR3nt: TGTGCCAGCAGCTTAGGACTAGCGGGAGGCGACGAGCAGTACTTC

v_gene: TRBV19
d_gene: NA
j_gene: TRBJ1-4
abundance: few
len: 16
CDR3aa: CASSMKAVLVNEKLFF
CDR3nt: TGTGCCAGTAGTATGAAGGCGGTACTGGTTAATGAAAAACTGTTTTTT

v_gene: TRBV5-4
d_gene: NA
j_gene: TRBJ1-1
abundance: NA
len: 16
CDR3aa: CASSLEAGDLNTEAFF
CDR3nt: TGTGCCAGCAGCTTGGAAGCAGGGGATCTGAACACTGAAGCTTTCTTT

v_gene: TRBV6-5
d_gene: NA
j_gene: TRBJ2-7
abundance: NA
len: 13
CDR3aa: CASSGTTGREQYF
CDR3nt: TGTGCCAGCAGTGGAACGACAGGCCGCGAGCAGTACTTC

v_gene: TRBV6-6
d_gene: TRBD1
j_gene: TRBJ2-7
abundance: NA
len: 14
CDR3aa: CASRPGDRVYEQYF
CDR3nt: TGTGCCAGCAGGCCCGGGGACAGGGTCTACGAGCAGTACTTC

v_gene: TRBV6-1
d_gene: NA
j_gene: TRBJ2-1
abundance: NA
len: 13
CDR3aa: CAAYTSSYNEQFF
CDR3nt: TGTGCCGCTTACACCAGCTCCTACAATGAGCAGTTCTTC

v_gene: TRBV2
d_gene: TRBD2
j_gene: TRBJ2-3
abundance: NA
len: 17
CDR3aa: CASRGSSGETSTDTQYF
CDR3nt: TGTGCCAGCCGGGGGTCTAGCGGGGAAACTAGCACAGATACGCAGTATTTT

v_gene: TRBV6-5
d_gene: TRBD1
j_gene: TRBJ2-5
abundance: NA
len: 15
CDR3aa: CASSRTGLFQETQYF
CDR3nt: TGTGCCAGCAGTCGGACAGGTCTTTTCCAAGAGACCCAGTACTTC

v_gene: TRBV4-2
d_gene: NA
j_gene: TRBJ2-1
abundance: NA
len: 17
CDR3aa: CASSQGKSALGHNEQFF
CDR3nt: TGTGCCAGCAGCCAAGGAAAGAGCGCTCTTGGCCACAATGAGCAGTTCTTC

v_gene: TRBV7-9
d_gene: TRBD1
j_gene: TRBJ1-2
abundance: once
len: 16
CDR3aa: CASSPGTGRANYGYTF
CDR3nt: TGTGCCAGCAGCCCTGGGACAGGCCGAGCTAACTATGGCTACACCTTC

v_gene: TRBV6-5
d_gene: TRBD1
j_gene: TRBJ2-5
abundance: NA
len: 15
CDR3aa: CASSPLSGGPQTQYF
CDR3nt: TGTGCCAGCAGTCCTTTATCAGGGGGCCCGCAGACCCAGTACTTC

v_gene: TRBV7-6
d_gene: NA
j_gene: TRBJ2-2
abundance: once
len: 13
CDR3aa: CASSPTGTGELFF
CDR3nt: TGTGCCAGCAGCCCAACGGGCACCGGGGAGCTGTTTTTT

v_gene: TRBV28
d_gene: TRBD1
j_gene: TRBJ1-4
abundance: NA
len: 16
CDR3aa: CASSSPAGTGDEKLFF
CDR3nt: TGTGCCAGCAGTTCCCCCGCCGGGACAGGTGATGAAAAACTGTTTTTT

v_gene: TRBV6-5
d_gene: TRBD1
j_gene: TRBJ2-7
abundance: NA
len: 15
CDR3aa: CASRKDRGPTYEQYF
CDR3nt: TGTGCCAGCAGAAAAGACAGGGGGCCTACCTACGAGCAGTACTTC

v_gene: TRBV15
d_gene: NA
j_gene: TRBJ2-7
abundance: NA
len: 14
CDR3aa: CATSGSVGGYEQYF
CDR3nt: TGTGCCACCAGCGGATCCGTAGGGGGCTACGAGCAGTACTTC

v_gene: TRBV16
d_gene: NA
j_gene: TRBJ1-2
abundance: NA
len: 15
CDR3aa: CASSQSPGRDYGYTF
CDR3nt: TGTGCCAGCAGCCAATCTCCAGGGAGGGACTATGGCTACACCTTC

v_gene: TRBV10-2
d_gene: NA
j_gene: TRBJ2-2
abundance: NA
len: 14
CDR3aa: CASSEIEVTGELFF
CDR3nt: TGCGCCAGCAGTGAGATTGAGGTCACCGGGGAGCTGTTTTTT

v_gene: TRBV5-1
d_gene: NA
j_gene: TRBJ2-1
abundance: NA
len: 15
CDR3aa: CASSLVLALNNEQFF
CDR3nt: TGCGCCAGCAGCTTGGTCCTAGCGCTCAACAATGAGCAGTTCTTC

v_gene: TRBV30
d_gene: NA
j_gene: TRBJ2-1
abundance: NA
len: 15
CDR3aa: CAWSELGQGQGQQFF
CDR3nt: TGTGCCTGGAGTGAACTCGGGCAGGGCCAGGGGCAGCAGTTCTTC

v_gene: TRBV5-1
d_gene: NA
j_gene: TRBJ2-1
abundance: NA
len: 15
CDR3aa: CASSLDVSSGNEQFF
CDR3nt: TGCGCCAGCAGCTTGGATGTGAGTAGCGGCAATGAGCAGTTCTTC

v_gene: TRBV2
d_gene: TRBD1
j_gene: TRBJ2-2
abundance: NA
len: 15
CDR3aa: CASRSRDRYTGELFF
CDR3nt: TGTGCCAGCAGAAGCCGGGACAGATACACCGGGGAGCTGTTTTTT

v_gene: TRBV5-1
d_gene: TRBD1
j_gene: TRBJ2-3
abundance: NA
len: 16
CDR3aa: CASSPGGTGGTDTQYF
CDR3nt: TGCGCCAGCTCCCCTGGGGGGACAGGAGGCACAGATACGCAGTATTTT

v_gene: TRBV6-4
d_gene: TRBD2
j_gene: TRBJ2-1
abundance: once
len: 15
CDR3aa: CASSAESGVGNEQFF
CDR3nt: TGTGCCAGCAGTGCTGAGAGCGGGGTAGGGAATGAGCAGTTCTTC

v_gene: TRBV14
d_gene: NA
j_gene: TRBJ2-7
abundance: NA
len: 14
CDR3aa: CASSLLTGFYEQYF
CDR3nt: TGTGCCAGCAGCTTACTCACAGGGTTTTACGAGCAGTACTTC

v_gene: TRBV5-4
d_gene: TRBD2
j_gene: TRBJ2-3
abundance: NA
len: 17
CDR3aa: CASSLLGTSGRGDTQYF
CDR3nt: TGTGCCAGCAGCTTGCTGGGGACTAGCGGGAGAGGAGATACGCAGTATTTT

v_gene: TRBV9
d_gene: NA
j_gene: TRBJ2-1
abundance: once
len: 16
CDR3aa: CASSVAAGSGYNEQFF
CDR3nt: TGTGCCAGCAGCGTAGCGGCAGGGTCAGGGTACAATGAGCAGTTCTTC

v_gene: TRBV5-6
d_gene: TRBD1
j_gene: TRBJ1-5
abundance: NA
len: 17
CDR3aa: CASSPGGQGKRNQPQHF
CDR3nt: TGTGCCAGCAGCCCGGGAGGACAGGGAAAGCGCAATCAGCCCCAGCATTTT

v_gene: TRBV7-8
d_gene: NA
j_gene: TRBJ1-1
abundance: few
len: 16
CDR3aa: CASSLGRRGANTEAFF
CDR3nt: TGTGCCAGCAGCTTAGGAAGGCGGGGGGCGAACACTGAAGCTTTCTTT

v_gene: TRBV5-1
d_gene: TRBD1
j_gene: TRBJ1-1
abundance: NA
len: 15
CDR3aa: CASSLQDRGRTEAFF
CDR3nt: TGCGCCAGCAGCTTGCAGGACAGGGGGCGAACTGAAGCTTTCTTT

v_gene: TRBV7-2
d_gene: NA
j_gene: TRBJ2-5
abundance: NA
len: 15
CDR3aa: CASSPVRERSETQYF
CDR3nt: TGTGCCAGCAGTCCAGTGCGGGAACGATCAGAGACCCAGTACTTC

v_gene: TRBV5-1
d_gene: NA
j_gene: TRBJ2-1
abundance: NA
len: 15
CDR3aa: CASSSTSLGYNEQFF
CDR3nt: TGCGCCAGCAGCTCCACTAGTCTAGGTTACAATGAGCAGTTCTTC

v_gene: TRBV6-1
d_gene: NA
j_gene: TRBJ2-7
abundance: NA
len: 14
CDR3aa: CASSSQHPSYEQYF
CDR3nt: TGTGCCAGCAGTTCCCAACACCCATCCTACGAGCAGTACTTC

v_gene: TRBV5-4
d_gene: TRBD1
j_gene: TRBJ1-1
abundance: NA
len: 14
CDR3aa: CASSATGGKTEAFF
CDR3nt: TGTGCCAGCAGCGCCACAGGGGGCAAAACTGAAGCTTTCTTT

v_gene: TRBV5-8
d_gene: NA
j_gene: TRBJ1-1
abundance: NA
len: 14
CDR3aa: CASSLGRANTEAFF
CDR3nt: TGTGCCAGCAGCTTGGGCAGGGCCAACACTGAAGCTTTCTTT

v_gene: TRBV30
d_gene: TRBD1
j_gene: TRBJ2-5
abundance: NA
len: 14
CDR3aa: CAWSADRVKETQYF
CDR3nt: TGTGCCTGGAGTGCGGACAGGGTAAAAGAGACCCAGTACTTC